The entry below gives a single T cell receptor beta chain sequence along with its context. CDR3 size: 14 residues. From germline, CDR1 is MNHEY and CDR2 SVGEGT. These data are taken from a study of monozygotic twins with inflammatory bowel disease. TCRdb re-called the 5' RACE reads; one entry per CDR3 protein, DNA not given. Reported are about 330,000 distinct CDR3 sequences; the ten largest clones contain 2% to 2.5%. The chain couples TRBV6-2 or TRBV6-3 to TRBJ2-7; checking the TCRdb D call of TRBD1 is not possible without DNA. The source material was blood. The TCR sequence derives from a human donor with ulcerative colitis or Crohn's disease, or a healthy co-twin of an affected twin (not recorded which). The CDR3 is CASTTGTEIYEQYF.